These T cell receptor beta chains were read from a single sample in a study of PD-L1 blockade in urothelial cancer. Sequencing was performed with immunoSEQ multiplex PCR; in TCRdb, only in-frame clones are kept and a portion is missing. The repertoire holds 50,000 to 70,000 clones, with more than 80% as singletons. The sample in question was PBMCs, obtained around atezolizumab (anti-PD-L1) treatment. These receptors all come from a man aged 65 to 85 with urothelial cancer. The CDR3 runs from the conserved cysteine through the conserved F or W. A D gene is named only where the DNA matches it firmly. Some rows mark clone size as missing; the rest say once, few, many or name a class of expanded clone.

length	D	V	J	size	CDR3	DNA
13	NA	TRBV29-1	TRBJ1-2	few	CSVEDQVHYGYTF	TGCAGCGTTGAAGATCAGGTTCACTATGGCTACACCTTC
15	TRBD2	TRBV5-1	TRBJ2-7	NA	CASSTGLAGAYEQYF	TGCGCCAGCAGCACGGGACTAGCGGGAGCCTACGAGCAGTACTTC
15	TRBD2	TRBV7-9	TRBJ2-1	NA	CASSPGGEFPREQFF	TGTGCCAGCAGCCCTGGGGGGGAGTTTCCCCGGGAGCAGTTCTTC
13	TRBD1	TRBV6-5	TRBJ2-2	NA	CASRNRGTGELFF	TGTGCCAGCAGGAACAGGGGAACCGGGGAGCTGTTTTTT
15	TRBD1	TRBV9	TRBJ2-7	NA	CASSEGQGTSYEQYF	TGTGCCAGCAGCGAGGGACAGGGGACTTCCTACGAGCAGTACTTC
15	TRBD2	TRBV28	TRBJ2-2	NA	CASSFLAESGGELFF	TGTGCCAGCAGTTTCCTAGCGGAATCGGGCGGGGAGCTGTTTTTT
13	NA	TRBV18	TRBJ2-3	NA	CASSGPSTDTQYF	TGTGCCAGTTCTGGGCCAAGCACAGATACGCAGTATTTT
12	NA	TRBV28	TRBJ1-1	NA	CASTRTASEAFF	TGTGCCAGCACCAGAACAGCAAGTGAAGCTTTCTTT
13	NA	TRBV2	TRBJ1-5	NA	CAFSQGRNQPQHF	TGTGCCTTCAGCCAGGGCCGCAATCAGCCCCAGCATTTT
15	TRBD2	TRBV11-3	TRBJ2-1	NA	CASSSSGRSYNEQFF	TGTGCCAGCAGCTCTAGCGGGAGGTCCTACAATGAGCAGTTCTTC
17	TRBD1	TRBV28	TRBJ1-1	NA	CASSFWLTGFLDTEAFF	TGTGCCAGCAGTTTTTGGTTGACAGGGTTTCTGGACACTGAAGCTTTCTTT
14	TRBD2	TRBV25-1	TRBJ2-1	NA	CASSTRTSRNEQFF	TGTGCCAGCAGTACCAGGACTAGCCGGAATGAGCAGTTCTTC
14	NA	TRBV28	TRBJ2-7	NA	CASSLLDISYEQYF	TGTGCCAGCAGTTTATTGGACATCTCCTACGAGCAGTACTTC
16	TRBD2	TRBV11-3	TRBJ2-7	NA	CASSTTSGRDDYEQYF	TGTGCCAGCAGCACAACTAGCGGGAGGGACGACTACGAGCAGTACTTC